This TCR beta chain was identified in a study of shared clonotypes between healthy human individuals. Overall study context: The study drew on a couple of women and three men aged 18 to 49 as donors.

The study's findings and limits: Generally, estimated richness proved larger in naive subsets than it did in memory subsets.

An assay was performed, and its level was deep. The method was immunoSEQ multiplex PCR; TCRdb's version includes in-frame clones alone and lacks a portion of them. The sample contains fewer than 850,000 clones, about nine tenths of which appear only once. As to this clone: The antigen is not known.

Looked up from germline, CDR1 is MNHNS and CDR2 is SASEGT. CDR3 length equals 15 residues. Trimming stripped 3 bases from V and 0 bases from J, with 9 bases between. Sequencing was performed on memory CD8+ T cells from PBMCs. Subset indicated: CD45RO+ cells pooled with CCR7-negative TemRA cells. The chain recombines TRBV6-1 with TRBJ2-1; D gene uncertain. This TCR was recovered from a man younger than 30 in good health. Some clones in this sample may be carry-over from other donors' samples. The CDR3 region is CASSDDLSSYNEQFF. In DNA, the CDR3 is TGTGCCAGCAGTGACGATCTAAGCTCCTACAATGAGCAGTTCTTC.